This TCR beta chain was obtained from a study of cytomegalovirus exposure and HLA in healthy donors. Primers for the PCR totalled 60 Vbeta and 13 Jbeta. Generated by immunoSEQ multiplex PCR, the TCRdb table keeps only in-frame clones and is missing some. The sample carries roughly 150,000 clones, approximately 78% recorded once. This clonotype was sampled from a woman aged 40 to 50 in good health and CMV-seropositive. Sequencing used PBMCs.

CDR3 bases: TGTGCCAGCAGTTTTGCTGTGGTAACGGTTGACATTCAGTACTTC. Translation gives CASSFAVVTVDIQYF. This rearrangement joins TRBV28 to TRBJ2-4, with unresolved D. Germline V gene lookup returns CDR1 MDHEN and CDR2 SYDVKM. Trimming shortened V by 3 bases and J by 8 bases, and 17 bases separated the two germline ends. This CDR3 has 15 residues. Based on the CDR3 plus reference TRBV28 and TRBJ2-4, the full variable domain is DVKVTQSSRYLVKRTGEKVFLECVQDMDHENMFWYRQDPGLGLRLIYFSYDVKMKEKGDIPEGYSVSREKKERFSLILESASTNQTSMYLCASSFAVVTVDIQYFGAGTRLSVL.